Presented here are 24 T cell receptor beta chains from one specimen sequenced in a study of blood T cells in healthy people across ages. Primers used in a second PCR of about 6 to 11 cycles were a sample-barcoded 5' primer and a J-beta primer mix. MiXCR, run by TCRdb on the 5' RACE reads, gives a single entry per CDR3 protein. Of about 750,000 distinct CDR3 sequences listed, 53% are singletons. Sequencing used blood. The source of these receptors is a man older than 75 in good health.

This sequence joins TRBV6-5 and TRBJ2-1, with 14 nucleotides matching TRBD2. The length of the CDR3 is 17 residues. Germline loops: CDR1 MNHEY, CDR2 SVGAGI. J gave up 6 bases and V 5 bases, and 9 bases lay outside the gene matches. CDR3 residues: CASSHQGTSGRSNEQFF. The CDR3 DNA is TGTGCCAGCAGTCACCAGGGGACTAGCGGGAGATCCAATGAGCAGTTCTTC.

The genes are TRBV29-1 and TRBJ2-5; a weak D match, TRBD1 (5 bases). This CDR3 comprises 12 residues. The V end was cut by 4 bases, the J end by 9 bases, with 15 bases between. Germline CDR1 and CDR2: SQVTM and ANQGSEA. CDR3 protein: CSVVGQSMSQYF. CDR3 DNA sequence: TGCAGCGTTGTGGGGCAGAGTATGTCCCAGTACTTC.

V usage is TRBV18 and J usage is TRBJ2-7, with 8 positions matching TRBD1. The CDR3 runs to 17 residues. V was clipped by 4 bases and J by 5 bases; unmatched bases: 16. The V gene's germline CDR1 is KGHSH and CDR2 LQKENI. This chain's CDR3 is CASSRARGGQGTNEQYF. DNA for the CDR3: TGTGCCAGCTCACGGGCCCGGGGAGGACAGGGAACTAACGAGCAGTACTTC.

The CDR3 sequence: CRARDKENEQYF. CDR3 nucleotide sequence: TGCAGGGCCCGGGACAAGGAAAACGAGCAGTACTTC. The gene calls are TRBV20-1 and TRBJ2-4, with D perhaps matching TRBD1 (6 bases). Judging by the DNA end, TRBJ2-7 fits better; the J call may be wrong. The CDR3 extends over 12 amino acids. CDR1 DFQATT and CDR2 SNEGSKA come from the germline V gene (reference sequence).

This chain joins TRBV6-1 and TRBJ2-1; 10 bases are a match to TRBD1. The junction had 13 bases not matched to a gene; V was cut back by 5 bases and J by 6 bases. Germline CDR1 reads MNHNS; CDR2 reads SASEGT. This CDR3 comprises 17 residues. This CDR3 reads CASSRPTRDRGINEQFF. The DNA of the CDR3 is TGTGCCAGCAGTAGACCGACCCGGGACAGGGGAATCAATGAGCAGTTCTTC.

J is TRBJ2-7 and V is TRBV27; possible D gene TRBD2, 6 bases. The CDR3 extends over 18 amino acids. V lost 6 bases and J 3 bases, leaving 27 bases between the germline ends. The germline V gene has CDR1 MNHEY and CDR2 SMNVEV (reference sequence). CDR3 nucleotides: TGTGCCAGCAGCTTCTTGGGGCGCGAGAAGACCGGGAGCTACGAGCAGTACTTC. Amino acids: CASSFLGREKTGSYEQYF.

The chain carries TRBV20-1 and TRBJ2-5; 8 bases align to TRBD2. Losses at the gene ends were 6 bases for V and 11 bases for J; bases not matched to a gene: 14. The germline V gene encodes CDR1 DFQATT and CDR2 SNEGSKA (reference sequence). This CDR3 has 13 residues. Written as DNA, the CDR3 is TGCAGTGCAGACGGACGGGGGGGCAATGAGCAGTACTTC. Translating gives CSADGRGGNEQYF.

A few counts support this clonotype. The chain combines TRBV12-3 or TRBV12-4 with TRBJ1-2, with no clear D. The CDR3 runs 12 residues. Trimming took off 5 bases at V and 5 bases at J, with 9 bases between the two ends. CDR3 loop: CASSPTVYGYTF. The CDR3 DNA sequence: TGTGCCAGCAGTCCGACGGTTTATGGCTACACCTTC.

The rearrangement joins TRBV7-9 to TRBJ2-1, with D possibly TRBD2 on 6 matching bases. CDR1 and CDR2 from the germline V gene are SEHNR and FQNEAQ (reference sequence). The CDR3 is 13 residues long. V lost 4 bases and J 10 bases, leaving 14 bases between the germline ends. CDR3 loop: CASSSREKGEQFF. The CDR3 DNA follows: TGTGCCAGCAGCTCACGGGAGAAGGGGGAGCAGTTCTTC.

Concerning this clonotype: With a much larger clone just one base away, this may be a read error. The V call is TRBV12-5, the J call TRBJ1-1; no clear D. Germline CDR1 is LGHNT and CDR2 is FRNRAP. The CDR3 length is 14 residues. The V end was cut by 1 base, the J end by 5 bases, with 11 bases between. DNA for the CDR3: TGTGCTAGTGGTTTGGGATGGCCAACGACTGAAGCTTTCTTT. This sequence encodes CASGLGWPTTEAFF. Full variable domain (rest looked up from reference TRBV12-5 and TRBJ1-1): DARVTQTPRHKVTEMGQEVTMRCQPILGHNTVFWYRQTMMQGLELLAYFRNRAPLDDSGMPKDRFSAEMPDATLATLKIQPSEPRDSAVYFCASGLGWPTTEAFFGQGTRLTVV.

The V and J genes are TRBV20-1 and TRBJ2-1; a weak D match, TRBD2 (6 bases). The ends were cut back, 5 bases at V and 6 bases at J, with 17 bases in the middle. The CDR3 extends over 14 amino acids. Germline CDR1 is DFQATT and CDR2 is SNEGSKA (reference sequence). CDR3 sequence: CSAAPGSVINEQFF. CDR3 nucleotide sequence: TGCAGTGCTGCCCCCGGGAGCGTCATCAATGAGCAGTTCTTC.

This rearrangement joins TRBV20-1 to TRBJ2-7, with 11 bases that match TRBD2. The CDR3 covers 15 residues. V trimming: 6 bases; J trimming: 3 bases; junction bases outside the gene matches: 10. The germline V gene encodes CDR1 DFQATT and CDR2 SNEGSKA (reference sequence). CDR3 sequence reads: CSANAAGTSGYEQYF. The CDR3 region has the DNA TGCAGTGCCAATGCCGCCGGGACTAGCGGCTACGAGCAGTACTTC.

With respect to this clonotype: The CDR3 end shows no conserved phenylalanine or tryptophan, and so a read error is likely. J is TRBJ2-1 and V is TRBV20-1; weak D call: TRBD2 (6 bases). Germline V lookup: CDR1 DFQATT, CDR2 SNEGSKA (reference sequence). The CDR3 totals 16 residues. V lost 3 bases, J lost 5 bases, and 20 bases lay in between. CDR3 in DNA: TGCAGTGCTAGGAGGTGGCATCTAGCGACCAACAATGAGCAGTTCTGC. The encoded protein is CSARRWHLATNNEQFC.

This clonotype was detected only a few times. This chain links TRBV10-1 with TRBJ2-1; 8 nucleotides match TRBD1. The V segment lost 6 bases and the J segment 8 bases; nucleotides outside the gene matches: 6. The germline V gene has CDR1 WNHNN and CDR2 SYGVQD (reference sequence). The CDR3 has 13 residues. DNA for the CDR3: TGCGCCAGCAGCAAAGACAGGGGCCATGAGCAGTTCTTC. Protein product: CASSKDRGHEQFF.

The rearrangement links TRBV11-3 to TRBJ2-1; 11 nucleotides line up with TRBD2. The germline CDR1 and CDR2 sequences are SGHNT and YENEEA. The ends lost 0 bases at V and 7 bases at J; junction bases unmatched: 5. CDR3 size: 16 residues. In DNA form, the CDR3 reads TGTGCCAGCAGCTTAGAAGGGGCTAGCGGGAGGAATGAGCAGTTCTTC. This translates into CASSLEGASGRNEQFF.

Note on this clonotype: Given a much more abundant clone one base away, this may be a read error. The chain has TRBV10-3 and TRBJ2-5, with D tentatively TRBD1 (6 bases). CDR1 and CDR2 (germline): ENHRY, SYGVKD. This CDR3 spans 13 amino acids. The CDR3 is CAISRGQQVTQYF. CDR3 nucleotide sequence: TGTGCCATCAGTCGAGGACAGCAAGTGACCCAGTACTTC.

The chain combines TRBV2 with TRBJ2-7, with 13 nucleotides matching TRBD2. This CDR3 contains 15 residues. From germline, CDR1 is SNHLY and CDR2 FYNNEI. V trimming: 6 bases; J trimming: 5 bases; junction bases outside the gene matches: 7. In DNA, the CDR3 is TGTGCCAGCAGGTTCGGACTAGCGGGAGTCCACGAGCAGTACTTC. Translated: CASRFGLAGVHEQYF.

The table lists this clonotype with a few counts. The CDR3 sequence is CASRVSGQGTNEQFF. CDR3 bases: TGTGCCAGCAGAGTAAGCGGCCAGGGAACGAATGAGCAGTTCTTC. The chain carries TRBV28 and TRBJ2-1; the D gene could be TRBD1 or TRBD2 (5 bases each). Germline CDR1 reads MDHEN; CDR2 reads SYDVKM. V lost 6 bases and J 7 bases, leaving 19 bases between the germline ends. The CDR3 consists of 15 residues.

The chain carries TRBV6-1 and TRBJ2-1; D is possibly TRBD1 (5 bases). This CDR3 spans 15 amino acids. V was shortened by 2 bases and J by 9 bases, with 17 bases between the two germline ends. Per germline, CDR1 MNHNS and CDR2 SASEGT. Here the CDR3 reads CASSEQEFRVGEQFF. CDR3 sequence (DNA): TGTGCCAGCAGTGAACAGGAATTCAGGGTCGGTGAGCAGTTCTTC.

This chain uses TRBV10-3 with TRBJ2-5; D call uncertain. Per germline, CDR1 ENHRY and CDR2 SYGVKD. The length of the CDR3 is 13 residues. The V end lost 11 bases, the J end lost 0 bases, and 13 bases lay between the germline ends. For the CDR3, the DNA is TGTGCCGTTGGAAAGTCGGACCAAGAGACCCAGTACTTC. Translated, it gives CAVGKSDQETQYF.

This clonotype has just a few counts. The chain uses TRBV7-2 and TRBJ2-7; tentative D call: TRBD1 (6 bases). In germline, CDR1 is SGHTA, CDR2 FQGNSA. The V gene lost 2 bases and the J gene lost 3 bases, with 14 bases spanning the gap. The CDR3 consists of 15 residues. In DNA, the CDR3 is TGTGCCAGCAGCTTATCGGTGCAGGGGCACTACGAGCAGTACTTC. This sequence encodes CASSLSVQGHYEQYF.

This clonotype has just a few counts. The genes are TRBV16 and TRBJ1-4; TRBD1 matches at 8 bases. CDR1 and CDR2 (germline): KGHSY, FQNENV. The CDR3 sequence is 15 residues long. With 3 bases clipped from V and 8 bases from J, the junction kept 8 bases outside the gene matches. The CDR3 DNA sequence: TGTGCCAGCAGCCAGGCCGACAGGGGTCCCGAAAAACTGTTTTTT. Amino acids: CASSQADRGPEKLFF.

The rearrangement uses TRBV20-1 and TRBJ2-1, with a tentative D call TRBD1 (5 bases). The germline V gene encodes CDR1 DFQATT and CDR2 SNEGSKA (reference sequence). This CDR3 contains 12 residues. V gave up 2 bases and J gave up 8 bases, with 10 bases separating them. The CDR3 bases are TGCAGTGCTAGAAGGGGCCAGTATGAGCAGTTCTTC. Translation: CSARRGQYEQFF.

This clonotype turned up a few times. The CDR3 is CSVAKGISGSRNEQFF. CDR3 DNA: TGCAGCGTAGCTAAAGGTATTAGCGGGAGTCGAAATGAGCAGTTCTTC. The J gene is TRBJ2-1, the V gene TRBV29-1; 9 bases fit TRBD2. CDR1 SQVTM and CDR2 ANQGSEA come from the germline V gene. V lost 6 bases, J lost 7 bases, and 16 bases stayed unmatched. CDR3 size: 16 residues.